This is a list of T cell receptor beta chains from one sample in a study of Graves' ophthalmopathy and Graves' hyperthyroidism. TCRdb passed the multiplex PCR reads through MiXCR, listing each CDR3 protein once. Among about 1.1 million distinct CDR3 sequences listed, around a third were seen once. Sequenced input: peripheral blood or thyroid tissue (not recorded which). Every receptor here comes from an adult man with Graves' hyperthyroidism. Each CDR3 is given with its conserved first and last residue. D genes are given only for firm matches. Clone size is shown for a subset of rows, as once, few, many or a class of expanded clone.

size | J | D | V | DNA | CDR3
many | TRBJ1-1 | TRBD1 | TRBV7-6 | TGTGCCAGCAGCCTAGGACAGGGGGCGGCCACTGAAGCTTTCTTT | CASSLGQGAATEAFF
many | TRBJ2-6 | . | TRBV10-3 | TGTGCCATCAGTGAGCATCCCACAGGGTCCGGGGCCAACGTCCTGACTTTC | CAISEHPTGSGANVLTF
few | TRBJ2-2 | . | TRBV6-4 | TGTGCCAGCAGATTCGTTCCACCCGGGGAGCTGTTTTTT | CASRFVPPGELFF
. | TRBJ2-7 | . | TRBV9 | TGTGCCAGCAGCGCAGAACGGTCCGGGTCGACCGGCGAGCAGTACTTC | CASSAERSGSTGEQYF
. | TRBJ2-7 | . | TRBV20-1 | TGCAGTGCTAGGGCAGGTGGGCCGGGGCTCCACGAGCAGTACTTC | CSARAGGPGLHEQYF
many | TRBJ1-2 | TRBD1 | TRBV19 | TGTGCCAGTAGACCCCTTGGACCGGGACAGGGAGTTGCCACCTTC | CASRPLGPGQGVATF
few | TRBJ2-7 | . | TRBV2 | TGTGCCAGCAGTGAACGCCGGGGCCGCGGCTCCTACGAGCAGTACTTC | CASSERRGRGSYEQYF
many | TRBJ1-2 | . | TRBV7-8 | TGTGCCAGCAGCTTAGGACCGGGCACAGTAGCTAACTATGGCTACACCTTC | CASSLGPGTVANYGYTF
many | TRBJ2-7 | . | TRBV25-1 | TGTGCCAGCAGTCCGATCAGGGATGCCGAGCAGTACTTC | CASSPIRDAEQYF
few | TRBJ1-5 | TRBD1 | TRBV28 | TGTGCCAGCAGTTTACCGGGCAGGGGGCGGAATCAGCCCCAGCATTTT | CASSLPGRGRNQPQHF
few | TRBJ1-1 | . | TRBV10-3 | TGTGCCAGCAGTTTATTAGCGACAGTTCCTGAAGCTTTCTTT | CASSLLATVPEAFF
few | TRBJ2-7 | . | TRBV24-1 | TGTGCCACCAGTGATTTTAAAAAGGACGAGCAGTACTTC | CATSDFKKDEQYF
few | TRBJ1-1 | . | TRBV10-2 | TGCGCCAGCAGCCGTGGGGGGCTAGAGTACACTGAAGCTTTCTTT | CASSRGGLEYTEAFF
. | TRBJ2-7 | TRBD2 | TRBV7-2 | TGTGCCAGCAGCGGGATACGACTAGCGGGAGGATACGAGCAGTACTTC | CASSGIRLAGGYEQYF
few | TRBJ1-5 | . | TRBV12-3/TRBV12-4 | TGTGCCAGCAGGACCGGGGGGTATCAGCCCCAGCATTTT | CASRTGGYQPQHF
. | TRBJ2-2 | . | TRBV7-3 | TGTGCCAGCAGCCCATCGCAGACAGGGAACACCGGGGAGCTGTTTTTT | CASSPSQTGNTGELFF
. | TRBJ1-2 | . | TRBV27 | TGTGCCAGCAGTTTATCGAATTATGGGGGTGGCTACACCTTC | CASSLSNYGGGYTF
many | TRBJ2-7 | TRBD2 | TRBV9 | TGTGCCAGCAGCACAGGGACTAGCGGGAGCGGCGAGCAGTACTTC | CASSTGTSGSGEQYF